The source of this TCR beta chain is a study of CD8+ T cells in alopecia areata. General study points: Clonality in lesional scalp, especially alopecia totalis/universalis, exceeded that of normal scalp.

Reverse transcription of extracted RNA yielded cDNA, which provided the sequencing template. Sequenced by immunoSEQ multiplex PCR; TCRdb stores in-frame clones only, minus some. The sample has roughly 150,000 clones, around 57% seen once. This clone has just a few counts. What it recognizes is unknown. The CDR3 runs 19 residues. Per germline, CDR1 SGHRS and CDR2 YFSETQ. V lost 1 base and J 3 bases, leaving 26 bases between the germline ends. The chain couples TRBV5-1 to TRBJ2-7, with a possible D match to TRBD2 (6 bases). Sequencing was performed on CD4+ T cells sorted from blood. The TCR comes from a human donor in good health. The CDR3 sequence is CASSLSANGRGRRDYEQYF. As DNA, the CDR3 is TGCGCCAGCAGCTTGTCGGCAAACGGTCGCGGGCGGAGGGACTACGAGCAGTACTTC.